This entry lists 21 T cell receptor beta chains sequenced from one sample in a study of OX40 agonist ivuxolimab in advanced cancers. Only in-frame clones appear in the TCRdb table, and some are missing; sequencing was by immunoSEQ multiplex PCR. The data contain 20,000 to 25,000 clones, around 84% of them singletons. Sequencing was performed on CD4+ or CD8+ T cells sorted from blood, taken in a trial of the OX40 agonist ivuxolimab. The receptor source for this set is an adult with an advanced solid tumor such as melanoma, head and neck, liver or kidney cancer.

This clone was detected only a few times. The chain carries TRBV9 and TRBJ2-1, with 9 bases aligning to TRBD1. The CDR3 spans 15 residues. CDR1 is SGDLS, CDR2 YYNGEE, per germline. The V gene end was trimmed by 0 bases and the J gene end by 7 bases; junction bases not matched to a gene: 5. As DNA, the CDR3 is TGTGCCAGCAGCGTAGCTGGGGGACAGGGAAATGAGCAGTTCTTC. Translating gives CASSVAGGQGNEQFF.

The chain has TRBV7-2 and TRBJ1-2; D may be TRBD1 (5 bases). Germline assignment: CDR1 SGHTA and CDR2 FQGNSA. The germline V and J ends were trimmed by 2 bases and 5 bases, with 9 bases remaining between them. The CDR3 contains 13 residues. Here the CDR3 DNA reads TGTGCCAGCAGCTTATATGGGGGGTATGGCTACACCTTC. Amino acid sequence: CASSLYGGYGYTF.

V usage is TRBV4-1 and J usage is TRBJ1-4; D uncertain. Germline V CDR1 and CDR2: MGHRA, YSYEKL. The length of the CDR3 is 15 residues. The V end lost 1 base, the J end lost 0 bases, and 6 bases lay between the germline ends. The CDR3 region has the DNA TGCGCCAGCAGCCAAGTAGTAGCAACTAATGAAAAACTGTTTTTT. Residues: CASSQVVATNEKLFF.

CDR3 sequence reads: CASSRSGDSYEQYF. In DNA form, the CDR3 reads TGTGCCAGCAGCCGAAGCGGGGACTCCTACGAGCAGTACTTC. The V gene is TRBV6-5, the J gene TRBJ2-7, with 7 positions matching TRBD2. Per the germline V gene, CDR1 is MNHEY and CDR2 is SVGAGI. The CDR3 is made up of 14 amino acids. Trimming at V came to 6 bases and at J to 0 bases, leaving 5 bases not matched to a gene.

This clone was detected only a few times. The chain combines TRBV7-9 with TRBJ2-3; D is undetermined. CDR3 length: 16 residues. Germline CDR1 is SEHNR and CDR2 is FQNEAQ (reference sequence). The V end lost 5 bases, the J end lost 0 bases, and 15 bases lay between the germline ends. The CDR3 bases are TGTGCCAGCAGCCCCCCCGCCGTAGGGAGCACAGATACGCAGTATTTT. This encodes CASSPPAVGSTDTQYF.

The CDR3 sequence is CASSGGGRACNEQFF. The CDR3 DNA sequence: TGCGCCAGCAGTGGAGGGGGGAGGGCGTGCAATGAGCAGTTCTTC. J is TRBJ2-1 and V is TRBV10-1; weak D call: TRBD2 (7 bases). CDR1 and CDR2 from the germline V gene are WNHNN and SYGVQD (reference sequence). This CDR3 is built from 15 residues. Trimming stripped 4 bases from V and 6 bases from J, with 16 bases between.

The V gene is TRBV14, the J gene TRBJ1-1, with D tentatively TRBD1 (6 bases). The CDR3 is 19 residues long. Germline V CDR1 and CDR2: SGHDN, FVKESK. V was trimmed by 0 bases and J by 2 bases, leaving 22 bases between them. CDR3 sequence (DNA): TGTGCCAGCAGCCAAGAAGAATTGACAGGTCGCCGCCTTAACACTGAAGCTTTCTTT. As protein: CASSQEELTGRRLNTEAFF.

This clone was counted between two and nine times. V usage is TRBV11-2 and J usage is TRBJ2-7; 8 bases align to TRBD2. J gave up 6 bases and V 1 base, and 5 bases lay outside the gene matches. This CDR3 comprises 14 residues. Germline loops: CDR1 SGHAT, CDR2 FQNNGV. The CDR3 loop reads CASSLVGGAGEQYF. For the CDR3, the DNA is TGTGCCAGCAGCTTAGTCGGGGGGGCGGGCGAGCAGTACTTC.

With regard to this clone: Other DNA sequences in this specimen translate into the identical CDR3. The rearrangement uses TRBV10-3 and TRBJ1-1; 7 nucleotides match TRBD1. The CDR3 is 17 amino acids. J was trimmed by 3 bases and V by 8 bases; bases with no gene match: 18. From germline, CDR1 is ENHRY and CDR2 SYGVKD. The CDR3 DNA follows: TGTGCCATCCTTAGACCATTTAGGGGGCTAAAGGACACTGAAGCTTTCTTT. It specifies CAILRPFRGLKDTEAFF.

The rearrangement joins TRBV9 to TRBJ2-2; D is perhaps TRBD1 or TRBD2 (5 bases each). The CDR3 contains 15 residues. Trimming left V 3 bases short and J 6 bases short, with 15 bases between. The V gene's germline CDR1 is SGDLS and CDR2 YYNGEE. The CDR3, as DNA: TGTGCCAGCAGCGGGGGGAAAAGGGTCCCCGGGGAGCTGTTTTTT. Translation: CASSGGKRVPGELFF.

The rearrangement joins TRBV30 to TRBJ2-3, with D unresolved. In germline, CDR1 is GTSNPN, CDR2 SVGIG (reference sequence). There are 13 residues in the CDR3. The V and J ends lost 4 bases and 0 bases respectively, with 8 bases between them. The CDR3 sequence: CAWMALSTDTQYF. For the CDR3, the DNA is TGTGCCTGGATGGCACTAAGCACAGATACGCAGTATTTT.

The chain employs TRBV7-3 and TRBJ2-5, with 8 positions matching TRBD2. Germline V gives CDR1 SGHTA, CDR2 FQGTGA. The CDR3 consists of 14 residues. The J segment lost 2 bases and the V segment lost 5 bases, leaving 4 bases of the junction unmatched. This CDR3 is CASSPSGGQETQYF. In DNA, the CDR3 is TGTGCCAGCAGCCCGAGCGGGGGACAAGAGACCCAGTACTTC.

The chain combines TRBV18 with TRBJ2-6; D might be TRBD1 (5 bases). V was clipped by 0 bases and J by 1 base, with 16 bases between them. The CDR3 runs 19 residues. Germline CDR1 is KGHSH and CDR2 is LQKENI. CDR3 protein: CASSPPSGRMISGANVLTF. As DNA, the CDR3 is TGTGCCAGCTCACCACCGTCAGGGCGAATGATTTCTGGGGCCAACGTCCTGACTTTC.

V and J are TRBV19 and TRBJ1-2, with 8 bases that match TRBD1. The CDR3 extends over 15 amino acids. The V segment lost 10 bases and the J segment 6 bases; nucleotides outside the gene matches: 16. Looked up from germline, CDR1 is LNHDA and CDR2 is SQIVND (reference sequence). The CDR3 DNA reads TGTGCCACCAAGCCGGAGACAGGGGAATCTGATGGCTACACCTTC. It yields the protein CATKPETGESDGYTF.

This clone has more than one count but fewer than ten. This chain links TRBV6-1 with TRBJ2-1, with D maybe TRBD1 (5 bases). This CDR3 spans 15 amino acids. CDR1 and CDR2 (germline): MNHNS, SASEGT. Trimming took 3 bases from V and 3 from J, leaving 12 bases between them. CDR3 residues: CASSEWGAVYNEQFF. As DNA, the CDR3 is TGTGCCAGCAGTGAGTGGGGCGCCGTCTACAATGAGCAGTTCTTC.

This chain connects TRBV4-2 to TRBJ1-6; no firm D call. V dropped 0 bases and J dropped 9 bases, with 6 bases sitting between them. This CDR3 comprises 13 residues. The germline CDR1 and CDR2 sequences are LGHNA and YNFKEQ. CDR3 residues: CASSQEKGSPLHF. Written as DNA, the CDR3 is TGTGCCAGCAGCCAAGAAAAAGGTTCACCCCTCCACTTT.

In its sample, this clone was seen once. The genes are TRBV6-6 and TRBJ1-5; 9 bases agree with TRBD1. Germline CDR1 reads MNHNY; CDR2 reads SVGAGI (reference sequence). Trimming took 4 bases from V and 1 from J; bases not matched to a gene: 5. The CDR3 spans 16 residues. CDR3 DNA sequence: TGTGCCAGCAGTTTAATACAGGGGGCGAGCAATCAGCCCCAGCATTTT. This encodes CASSLIQGASNQPQHF.

The chain links TRBV30 to TRBJ1-1; D not resolved. CDR3 size: 12 residues. V lost 5 bases to trimming and J lost 0 bases, with 7 bases between them. Per the germline V gene, CDR1 is GTSNPN and CDR2 is SVGIG (reference sequence). CDR3 region: CAWASMNTEAFF. CDR3 coding DNA: TGTGCCTGGGCTTCTATGAACACTGAAGCTTTCTTT.

V is TRBV28 and J is TRBJ1-1; no clear D gene. Germline assignment: CDR1 MDHEN and CDR2 SYDVKM. The ends were cut back, 1 base at V and 1 base at J, with 4 bases in the middle. This CDR3 has 13 residues. CDR3 loop: CASSLSGNTEAFF. DNA for the CDR3: TGTGCCAGCAGTTTATCAGGGAACACTGAAGCTTTCTTT.

This clone was observed a few times. The rearrangement uses TRBV7-2 and TRBJ1-3; D unclear. The CDR3 contains 14 residues. Trimming removed 2 bases from V and 4 bases from J, with 9 bases in between. The germline CDR1 and CDR2 sequences are SGHTA and FQGNSA. This CDR3 reads CASSLTLEGNTIYF. CDR3 DNA sequence: TGTGCCAGCAGCTTAACCCTGGAAGGAAACACCATATATTTT.

The V and J genes are TRBV6-5 and TRBJ2-2; the match to TRBD1 covers 8 bases. Trimming at V came to 1 base and at J to 7 bases, leaving 8 bases not matched to a gene. Per germline, CDR1 MNHEY and CDR2 SVGAGI. The CDR3 runs to 16 residues. CDR3 sequence: CASSYFGQGAGGELFF. The CDR3 bases are TGTGCCAGCAGTTACTTCGGGCAGGGGGCGGGCGGGGAGCTGTTTTTT.